One sample yielded the 17 T cell receptor beta chains listed below, sequenced in a study of OX40 agonist ivuxolimab in advanced cancers. Using immunoSEQ multiplex PCR, the repertoire was profiled, and TCRdb retains in-frame clones only, with some absent. The sample includes approximately 77,000 clones, around 85% seen only once; the top ten take around 1.8%. Sample: CD4+ or CD8+ T cells sorted from blood, taken in a trial of the OX40 agonist ivuxolimab. The receptors were gathered from an adult with an advanced solid tumor such as melanoma, head and neck, liver or kidney cancer.

The chain combines TRBV6-1 with TRBJ2-2; D is ambiguous. Germline V gene lookup returns CDR1 MNHNS and CDR2 SASEGT. Deletions cut 6 bases from V and 0 bases from J, with 11 bases between. The CDR3 spans 15 residues. CDR3: CASSRIGTNTGELFF. The CDR3 nucleotides are TGTGCCAGCAGCCGGATTGGGACGAACACCGGGGAGCTGTTTTTT.

This clone occurred a few times. The gene calls are TRBV28 and TRBJ1-5; D is perhaps TRBD1 (6 bases). The germline V and J ends were trimmed by 3 bases and 5 bases, with 14 bases remaining between them. From germline, CDR1 is MDHEN and CDR2 SYDVKM. CDR3 length: 15 residues. CDR3 nucleotide sequence: TGTGCCAGCAGTTTTGCGGCAGGGGACCATCAGCCCCAGCATTTT. Amino acids: CASSFAAGDHQPQHF.

The chain recombines TRBV13 with TRBJ1-1; tentative D call: TRBD1 (6 bases). V gave up 8 bases and J gave up 3 bases, with 22 bases separating them. The CDR3 totals 16 residues. From germline, CDR1 is PRHDT and CDR2 FYEKMQ (reference sequence). The DNA for the CDR3 is TGTGCCAGCGGCGGGACAAGTCAGCCCAGGGACACTGAAGCTTTCTTT. Translated: CASGGTSQPRDTEAFF.

The V gene is TRBV28, the J gene TRBJ2-2; 8 bases are a match to TRBD1. The CDR3 has 15 residues. Trimming took 10 bases from V and 4 from J; bases not matched to a gene: 11. Germline V gives CDR1 MDHEN, CDR2 SYDVKM. The CDR3 DNA is TGTGCCACCCCACCCGACAGGGGAGGCACCGGGGAGCTGTTTTTT. Amino acid sequence: CATPPDRGGTGELFF.

The J gene is TRBJ2-1, the V gene TRBV21-1; TRBD2 is taken as the D call from the table, unchecked against the DNA. TRBV21-1 corresponds to a pseudogene. The CDR3 runs to 20 residues. Written as DNA, the CDR3 is TGTGCCAGCAGCAAAGAGTTTGAACTAGCGGGGGGTTACTCCTACAATGAGCAGTTCTTC. Amino acids: CASSKEFELAGGYSYNEQFF.

CDR3 nucleotides: TGTGCCAGCAGATATCAACACGGAGTCACTGAAGCTTTCTTT. Amino acids: CASRYQHGVTEAFF. The chain employs TRBV7-2 and TRBJ1-1; the D is unclear. Germline CDR1 SGHTA, CDR2 FQGNSA. Trimming shortened V by 6 bases and J by 4 bases, and 15 bases separated the two germline ends. This CDR3 contains 14 residues.

V usage is TRBV5-1 and J usage is TRBJ2-1, with D hard to call. V was pared by 2 bases and J by 10 bases, with 7 bases between. CDR3 size: 11 residues. CDR1 is SGHRS and CDR2 is YFSETQ in the germline V gene. The CDR3 DNA sequence: TGCGCCAGCAGCTTTGGAGTCGAGCAGTTCTTC. Encoded protein: CASSFGVEQFF.

This chain joins TRBV5-4 and TRBJ1-1, with 11 bases that match TRBD1. J lost 6 bases, V lost 5 bases, and 6 bases had no gene match. CDR3 length equals 14 residues. Germline V CDR1 and CDR2: SGHNT, YYREEE (reference sequence). The CDR3 DNA is TGTGCCAGCAGTTGGGACAGGGGGAGGGCTGAAGCTTTCTTT. Its translation: CASSWDRGRAEAFF. The variable domain in full, with the rest retrieved from reference TRBV5-4 and TRBJ1-1, is ETGVTQSPTHLIKTRGQQVTLRCSSQSGHNTVSWYQQALGQGPQFIFQYYREEENGRGNFPPRFSGLQFPNYSSELNVNALELDDSALYLCASSWDRGRAEAFFGQGTRLTVV.

This clone turned up a few times. The chain links TRBV29-1 to TRBJ2-1, with D maybe TRBD2 (5 bases). Looked up from germline, CDR1 is SQVTM and CDR2 is ANQGSEA. V dropped 3 bases and J dropped 7 bases, with 10 bases sitting between them. This CDR3 is 12 amino acids long. This chain's CDR3 is CSVERVGNEQFF. In nucleotides, the CDR3 is TGCAGCGTTGAGAGGGTGGGTAATGAGCAGTTCTTC.

The chain links TRBV9 to TRBJ2-7; no firm D call. This CDR3 is 15 amino acids long. Germline values: CDR1 SGDLS, CDR2 YYNGEE. Between the trimmed V and J ends, which lost 2 bases and 0 bases, there was a span of 12 bases. The CDR3 spells CASSVSPISSYEQYF. The CDR3 DNA reads TGTGCCAGCAGCGTTTCGCCGATTAGCTCCTACGAGCAGTACTTC.

This chain joins TRBV15 and TRBJ2-7; 9 bases align to TRBD2. Germline V gives CDR1 LNHNV, CDR2 YYDKDF (reference sequence). There are 15 residues in the CDR3. V lost 3 bases, J lost 6 bases, and 9 bases stayed unmatched. CDR3 bases: TGTGCCACCAGCAGGGCGCGGGGGGGCTTCGGCGAGCAGTACTTC. This encodes CATSRARGGFGEQYF.

The chain combines TRBV5-1 with TRBJ2-7, with 10 positions matching TRBD1. With V trimmed by 1 base and J by 0 bases, 4 bases remained unmatched. Looked up from germline, CDR1 is SGHRS and CDR2 is YFSETQ. The CDR3 spans 16 residues. The DNA for the CDR3 is TGCGCCAGCAGCTTGTCCGGGACAGGGGTCTCCTACGAGCAGTACTTC. As protein: CASSLSGTGVSYEQYF.

CDR3 protein: CASSLISGISSGANVLTF. In DNA form, the CDR3 reads TGCGCCAGCAGCTTGATATCAGGGATTAGCTCTGGGGCCAACGTCCTGACTTTC. The chain uses TRBV5-1 and TRBJ2-6; D might be TRBD1 (5 bases). Trimming took off 1 base at V and 0 bases at J, with 14 bases between the two ends. This CDR3 spans 18 amino acids. The germline V gene encodes CDR1 SGHRS and CDR2 YFSETQ.

The rearrangement links TRBV6-6 to TRBJ1-2; 12 positions match TRBD1. Germline CDR1 reads MNHNY; CDR2 reads SVGAGI (reference sequence). The CDR3 extends over 13 amino acids. The ends lost 6 bases at V and 8 bases at J; junction bases unmatched: 4. In DNA, the CDR3 is TGTGCCAGCAGAAGGGACAGGGGGCACGGCTACACCTTC. Translating it yields CASRRDRGHGYTF.

This clone has just a few counts. The chain carries TRBV7-2 and TRBJ1-5; D unresolved. This CDR3 is built from 13 residues. V was cut by 1 base and J by 6 bases, with 7 bases left in between. Germline V lookup: CDR1 SGHTA, CDR2 FQGNSA. CDR3 amino acids: CASSLGILQPQHF. As DNA, the CDR3 is TGTGCCAGCAGCTTAGGAATCCTTCAGCCCCAGCATTTT.

This chain links TRBV27 with TRBJ2-1; D ambiguous. V lost 10 bases to trimming and J lost 0 bases, with 13 bases between them. Germline V gene data show CDR1 as MNHEY and CDR2 as SMNVEV (reference sequence). The CDR3 sequence is 14 residues long. The CDR3 loop reads CATTDPSSYNEQFF. DNA of the CDR3: TGTGCCACCACCGACCCGAGCTCCTACAATGAGCAGTTCTTC.

V usage is TRBV6-4 and J usage is TRBJ2-3, with D perhaps TRBD2 (6 bases). This CDR3 comprises 13 residues. From germline, CDR1 is MRHNA and CDR2 SNTAGT. The V end was cut by 3 bases, the J end by 3 bases, with 7 bases between. The CDR3 bases are TGTGCCAGCAGTGAACGGGGGACAGATACGCAGTATTTT. It is translated as CASSERGTDTQYF.